Below, 25 T cell receptor beta chains from the same sample are listed, as sequenced in a study of T cell changes during pregnancy in multiple sclerosis. The data were produced by immunoSEQ multiplex PCR, yet TCRdb's version contains in-frame clones alone and is incomplete. The data hold 30,000 to 40,000 clones, with 85% to 90% observed a single time. This specimen was CD8+ T cells from peripheral blood mononuclear cells, taken in the second trimester of pregnancy. The receptors were sampled from a female donor with multiple sclerosis, enrolled in a pregnancy study.

The chain links TRBV6-1 to TRBJ1-5; 7 nucleotides agree with TRBD1. The CDR3 spans 16 residues. The germline V gene has CDR1 MNHNS and CDR2 SASEGT. V shed 4 bases, J shed 2 bases, and the junction held 8 bases outside the gene matches. CDR3 sequence reads: CASSGEGAWGNQPQHF. The CDR3 nucleotides read TGTGCCAGCAGTGGAGAGGGGGCATGGGGCAATCAGCCCCAGCATTTT.

The chain employs TRBV6-5 and TRBJ2-5; possibly TRBD2 for D (6 bases). V lost 5 bases to trimming and J lost 6 bases, with 16 bases between them. The CDR3 runs 14 residues. From germline, CDR1 is MNHEY and CDR2 SVGAGI. The CDR3 DNA sequence: TGTGCCAGCAGTGAAGAGGAGGGGAGGAAGACCCAGTACTTC. This codes for CASSEEEGRKTQYF.

The chain couples TRBV10-2 to TRBJ2-7, with D maybe TRBD1 (6 bases). Per germline, CDR1 WSHSY and CDR2 SAAADI. Trimming removed 7 bases from V and 2 bases from J, with 18 bases in between. CDR3 length: 15 residues. The DNA of the CDR3 is TGCGCCAGCAACGCCCCCGGGACACCACCCTACGAGCAGTACTTC. Its translation: CASNAPGTPPYEQYF.

This chain links TRBV4-1 with TRBJ1-3; no definite D call. Germline CDR1 reads MGHRA; CDR2 reads YSYEKL. Trimming shortened V by 0 bases and J by 0 bases, and 9 bases separated the two germline ends. The CDR3 length is 16 residues. The chain's CDR3 is CASSQEISLSGNTIYF. CDR3 DNA: TGCGCCAGCAGCCAAGAGATCAGTCTCTCTGGAAACACCATATATTTT.

This chain links TRBV6-5 with TRBJ2-7; 9 nucleotides line up with TRBD2. The CDR3 contains 14 residues. CDR1 is MNHEY, CDR2 SVGAGI, per germline. J was trimmed by 1 base and V by 8 bases; bases with no gene match: 6. This CDR3 reads CASGRLAVSYEQYF. The CDR3 bases are TGTGCCAGCGGCCGACTAGCGGTATCCTACGAGCAGTACTTC.

The chain employs TRBV27 and TRBJ2-7; perhaps TRBD2 as D (7 bases). CDR3 length equals 15 residues. Germline values: CDR1 MNHEY, CDR2 SMNVEV (reference sequence). V lost 3 bases and J 4 bases, leaving 16 bases between the germline ends. The CDR3 here is CASSLGAGAKYEQYF. The CDR3 bases are TGTGCCAGCAGTTTGGGGGCGGGAGCAAAGTACGAGCAGTACTTC.

Relative to its sample, this clone is medium-sized. The chain links TRBV7-6 to TRBJ1-1; tentative D call: TRBD1 (6 bases). V was clipped by 3 bases and J by 5 bases, with 13 bases between them. The CDR3 has 14 residues. The germline V gene has CDR1 SGHVS and CDR2 FNYEAQ. For the CDR3, the DNA is TGTGCCAGCAGCTTGGGCAGGGGAGGGACTGAAGCTTTCTTT. Residues: CASSLGRGGTEAFF.

This rearrangement joins TRBV6-1 to TRBJ2-7; 7 bases match TRBD1. Germline trimming cut 0 bases from V and 0 bases from J; bases unmatched to any gene: 5. CDR3 size: 16 residues. From germline, CDR1 is MNHNS and CDR2 SASEGT. CDR3 loop: CASSEALGDSSYEQYF. CDR3 DNA sequence: TGTGCCAGCAGTGAAGCGCTTGGGGACAGCTCCTACGAGCAGTACTTC.

The chain joins TRBV27 to TRBJ2-3; TRBD1 might be the D (6 bases). The CDR3 length is 15 residues. Germline CDR1 and CDR2: MNHEY and SMNVEV (reference sequence). The V end lost 5 bases, the J end lost 5 bases, and 17 bases lay between the germline ends. The CDR3 sequence: CASSPPPGVVDTQYF. Written as DNA, the CDR3 is TGTGCCAGCAGTCCCCCCCCAGGGGTTGTAGATACGCAGTATTTT.

Only one count was recorded for this clone. The chain joins TRBV28 to TRBJ1-5; D remains unclear. Germline CDR1 MDHEN, CDR2 SYDVKM. This CDR3 spans 12 amino acids. V was clipped by 3 bases and J by 7 bases, with 7 bases between them. The CDR3 region has the DNA TGTGCCAGCAGTTTCAGTGGCCAGCCCCAGCATTTT. Translating it yields CASSFSGQPQHF.

The chain links TRBV29-1 to TRBJ1-3; D gene ambiguous. The germline gives CDR1 SQVTM, CDR2 ANQGSEA. This CDR3 has 17 residues. V lost 4 bases to trimming and J lost 0 bases, with 19 bases between them. This chain's CDR3 is CSVVVFAGNSSGNTIYF. In nucleotides, the CDR3 is TGCAGCGTTGTTGTTTTCGCAGGCAACAGCTCTGGAAACACCATATATTTT.

In its sample, this clone was seen a few times. V and J are TRBV27 and TRBJ1-2, with 7 bases aligning to TRBD1. Trimming at V came to 8 bases and at J to 8 bases, leaving 11 bases not matched to a gene. Per germline, CDR1 MNHEY and CDR2 SMNVEV (reference sequence). There are 13 residues in the CDR3. The CDR3 nucleotides are TGTGCCAGCCGCGGACAGGTATTAGGAGGCTACACCTTC. Residues: CASRGQVLGGYTF.

V is TRBV4-2 and J is TRBJ2-1, with D uncertain. Trimming shortened V by 1 base and J by 0 bases, and 4 bases separated the two germline ends. This CDR3 spans 14 amino acids. From germline, CDR1 is LGHNA and CDR2 YNFKEQ. The CDR3 region is CASSQADSYNEQFF. The CDR3 nucleotides are TGTGCCAGCAGCCAAGCAGACTCCTACAATGAGCAGTTCTTC.

In DNA, the CDR3 is TGTGCCAGCAGTTACCAGGGCCCCACTGAAGCTTTCTTT. Protein: CASSYQGPTEAFF. The chain recombines TRBV6-5 with TRBJ1-1; D is possibly TRBD1 (5 bases). The CDR3 length is 13 residues. Germline V CDR1 and CDR2: MNHEY, SVGAGI. V lost 2 bases, J lost 4 bases, and 8 bases lay in between.

The CDR3 loop reads CASSLGLTDTQYF. Written as DNA, the CDR3 is TGTGCCAGCAGTTTAGGACTCACAGATACGCAGTATTTT. The chain couples TRBV27 to TRBJ2-3, with D possibly being TRBD2 (5 bases). The CDR3 is 13 amino acids. Germline CDR1 MNHEY, CDR2 SMNVEV (reference sequence). Trimming stripped 2 bases from V and 2 bases from J, with 5 bases between.

The V gene is TRBV27, the J gene TRBJ1-1; 10 bases are shared with TRBD1. The V gene end was trimmed by 1 base and the J gene end by 6 bases; junction bases not matched to a gene: 5. The CDR3 length is 15 residues. CDR1 is MNHEY, CDR2 SMNVEV, per germline (reference sequence). CDR3 DNA: TGTGCCAGCAGTTTATTCCGGGACAGGGGTGCTGAAGCTTTCTTT. The encoded protein is CASSLFRDRGAEAFF.

The chain couples TRBV7-3 to TRBJ1-2; TRBD1 is a possible D gene (5 bases). With 4 bases removed from V and 6 bases from J, the gap between germline ends came to 12 bases. The length of the CDR3 is 13 residues. Germline lookup yields CDR1 SGHTA and CDR2 FQGTGA. CDR3 DNA sequence: TGTGCCAGCAGCTCGTCGGGGGGGGATGGCTACACCTTC. This codes for CASSSSGGDGYTF.

The rearrangement uses TRBV9 and TRBJ2-7, with 10 bases matching TRBD2. Trimming cost V 0 bases and J 5 bases; bases outside gene matches: 2. The germline V gene has CDR1 SGDLS and CDR2 YYNGEE. The CDR3 sequence is 14 residues long. CDR3 loop: CASSVALAGDEQYF. The CDR3 DNA reads TGTGCCAGCAGCGTAGCCCTAGCGGGAGACGAGCAGTACTTC.

This clone was seen just once. This chain joins TRBV12-5 and TRBJ1-5; no reliable D call. CDR1 is LGHNT, CDR2 FRNRAP, per germline. Trimming left V 6 bases short and J 3 bases short, with 9 bases between. This CDR3 has 13 amino acids. Written as DNA, the CDR3 is TGTGCTAGTGGCCTTGGCCCCAATCAGCCCCAGCATTTT. Protein sequence: CASGLGPNQPQHF.

This sequence joins TRBV19 and TRBJ2-7; D possibly corresponds to TRBD1 (5 bases). This CDR3 spans 14 amino acids. The V end was cut by 4 bases, the J end by 2 bases, with 12 bases between. CDR1 LNHDA and CDR2 SQIVND come from the germline V gene (reference sequence). The CDR3: CASSTLETAYEQYF. CDR3 nucleotide sequence: TGTGCCAGTAGTACCCTTGAGACAGCCTACGAGCAGTACTTC. The variable domain in full, with the rest retrieved from reference TRBV19 and TRBJ2-7, is DGGITQSPKYLFRKEGQNVTLSCEQNLNHDAMYWYRQDPGQGLRLIYYSQIVNDFQKGDIAEGYSVSREKKESFPLTVTSAQKNPTAFYLCASSTLETAYEQYFGPGTRLTVT.

J is TRBJ2-3 and V is TRBV9, with TRBD1 matching 11 bases. With V trimmed by 2 bases and J by 7 bases, 9 bases remained unmatched. The CDR3 is 16 amino acids. The germline gives CDR1 SGDLS, CDR2 YYNGEE. CDR3 loop: CASSVRPDRGRNTQYF. CDR3 nucleotides: TGTGCCAGCAGCGTCCGACCGGACAGGGGGCGAAATACGCAGTATTTT.

The rearrangement joins TRBV28 to TRBJ2-7; 7 nucleotides align to TRBD2. J was trimmed by 0 bases and V by 6 bases; bases with no gene match: 11. The CDR3 loop spans 16 amino acids. The germline CDR1 and CDR2 sequences are MDHEN and SYDVKM. The CDR3 DNA follows: TGTGCCAGCAGGGGAGGGGAGGCGGGATTCTCCTACGAGCAGTACTTC. Protein sequence: CASRGGEAGFSYEQYF.

The CDR3 here is CASSLYREYTGELFF. The CDR3 DNA sequence: TGTGCCAGCAGTTTATACCGGGAGTACACCGGGGAGCTGTTTTTT. The rearrangement uses TRBV28 and TRBJ2-2; weak D call: TRBD2 (6 bases). CDR1 MDHEN and CDR2 SYDVKM come from the germline V gene. V dropped 1 base and J dropped 3 bases, with 9 bases sitting between them. The CDR3 runs 15 residues. Complete variable domain (other parts from reference TRBV28 and TRBJ2-2): DVKVTQSSRYLVKRTGEKVFLECVQDMDHENMFWYRQDPGLGLRLIYFSYDVKMKEKGDIPEGYSVSREKKERFSLILESASTNQTSMYLCASSLYREYTGELFFGEGSRLTVL.

V is TRBV27 and J is TRBJ2-5; 7 nucleotides align to TRBD2. V trimming: 6 bases; J trimming: 2 bases; junction bases outside the gene matches: 9. The CDR3 is 15 amino acids. CDR1 is MNHEY and CDR2 is SMNVEV in the germline V gene (reference sequence). CDR3 bases: TGTGCCAGCAGGCCGGGAGGTTGGGATCAAGAGACCCAGTACTTC. Amino acid sequence: CASRPGGWDQETQYF.

This chain joins TRBV2 and TRBJ2-7; 10 bases match TRBD1. This CDR3 contains 13 residues. Unmatched junction bases numbered 4, after V lost 6 bases and J lost 5 bases. Germline V lookup: CDR1 SNHLY, CDR2 FYNNEI. The CDR3 region is CASSEGTGDEQYF. In nucleotides, the CDR3 is TGTGCCAGCAGCGAGGGGACAGGGGACGAGCAGTACTTC.